The entry below describes one T cell receptor beta chain. As yet, its antigen is unknown. Some clones are missing from TCRdb's copy, which holds only in-frame ones; the method was immunoSEQ multiplex PCR. The sample has about 120,000 clones; roughly 85% are singletons. The germline gives CDR1 DFQATT, CDR2 SNEGSKA (reference sequence). V was cut by 3 bases and J by 7 bases, with 4 bases left in between. This CDR3 is built from 10 residues. This sample is drawn from a study of T cell responses to AZD1222 COVID-19 vaccine. Study-wide results and caveats: Close to half of all spike-specific TCRs reportedly target regions of the variants that are unmutated. Possibly, clonal diversity was underestimated; donors were largely white British and included more females. The CD4 TCRs associated with vaccination extended across spike and predominated at 160-218 and 743-854.

The J gene is TRBJ2-1, the V gene TRBV20-1; D call uncertain. Sequenced material: peripheral blood, taken on day 0 of AZD1222 vaccination. This clonotype was sampled from an adult in good health. The CDR3 loop reads CSASTNEQFF. The CDR3, as DNA: TGCAGTGCTAGTACTAATGAGCAGTTCTTC.